Sequencing of this TCR beta chain was carried out in a study of naive and memory T cell subsets. Overall study results and limits: In naive cells, over 90% of TCR sequences were seen only once.

This clonotype has a count of ten or more. Antigen: not known. Between the trimmed V and J ends, which lost 3 bases and 8 bases, there was a span of 13 bases. Germline V gene lookup returns CDR1 ENHRY and CDR2 SYGVKD. This CDR3 region has 14 residues. Both TRBC1 and TRBC2 were covered by a beta constant-region primer of two equimolar oligonucleotides. Ligated cDNA was amplified by four rounds of PCR with nested alpha and beta constant-region primers and SP2. MiXCR, run by TCRdb on the UMI-ligation and nested PCR reads, gives a single entry per CDR3 protein. The table records approximately 80,000 distinct CDR3 sequences, around 9% of them present only once. Alpha and beta libraries were amplified separately from the second PCR onward.

The receptor was isolated from a human donor in good health. The V call is TRBV10-3, the J call TRBJ2-2; D gene ambiguous. The sample taken for sequencing was naive CD8+ T cells from blood. Here the CDR3 reads CAISEQSTSGELFF. The CDR3 bases are TGTGCCATCAGTGAACAATCAACGTCAGGGGAGCTGTTTTTT.